This T cell receptor beta chain derives from a study of blood T cell repertoires in COVID-19. Study as a whole: T cells, B-cell-depleted T cells, or PBMCs provided the cDNA or gDNA that served as material.

Per the original methods: Amplification with reference gene primers provided the estimates of nucleated cell counts. The repertoire was sequenced with immunoSEQ multiplex PCR; TCRdb's copy has only in-frame clones and lacks some. That table supplies the V and J calls and clone size; D and trimming were determined from the DNA. The sample comprises roughly 150,000 clones, about three quarters of which are singletons, and less than 9.5% rests with the top ten. This CDR3 has 14 residues. Germline V gene lookup returns CDR1 MNHNY and CDR2 SVGAGI (reference sequence). V was pared by 6 bases and J by 8 bases, with 10 bases of the junction left unmatched.

The sequencing input was peripheral blood. This TCR was recovered from a man in his fifties or sixties with acute or convalescent COVID-19. The chain uses TRBV6-6 and TRBJ1-2; 9 bases are a match to TRBD1. This chain's CDR3 is CASRRAGTGQGYTF. The CDR3 DNA is TGTGCCAGCAGGAGGGCCGGGACAGGGCAAGGCTACACCTTC.